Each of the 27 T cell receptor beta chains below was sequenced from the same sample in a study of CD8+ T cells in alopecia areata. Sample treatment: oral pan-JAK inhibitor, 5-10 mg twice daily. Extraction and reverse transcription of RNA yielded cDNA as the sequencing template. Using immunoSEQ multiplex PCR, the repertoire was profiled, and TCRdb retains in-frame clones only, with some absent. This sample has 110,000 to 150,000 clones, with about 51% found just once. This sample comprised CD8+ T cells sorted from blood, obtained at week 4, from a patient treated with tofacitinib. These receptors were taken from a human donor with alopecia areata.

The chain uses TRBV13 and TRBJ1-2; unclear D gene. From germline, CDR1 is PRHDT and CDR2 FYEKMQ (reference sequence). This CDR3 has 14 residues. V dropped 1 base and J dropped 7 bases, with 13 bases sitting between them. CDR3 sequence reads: CASSLVPEGGGYTF. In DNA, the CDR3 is TGTGCCAGCAGCTTAGTGCCCGAGGGCGGTGGCTACACCTTC.

The CDR3 sequence: CSVEGSGGAVLTKNIQYF. CDR3 DNA: TGCAGCGTTGAAGGGAGCGGGGGGGCCGTTCTAACCAAAAACATTCAGTACTTC. The chain links TRBV29-1 to TRBJ2-4; 10 bases are shared with TRBD2. The germline V gene encodes CDR1 SQVTM and CDR2 ANQGSEA. J lost 2 bases, V lost 1 base, and 11 bases had no gene match. The CDR3 totals 18 residues.

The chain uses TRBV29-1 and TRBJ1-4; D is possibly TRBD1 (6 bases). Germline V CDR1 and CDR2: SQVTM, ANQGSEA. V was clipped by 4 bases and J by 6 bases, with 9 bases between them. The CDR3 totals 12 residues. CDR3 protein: CSVVAGDEKLFF. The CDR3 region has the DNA TGCAGCGTTGTGGCAGGGGATGAAAAACTGTTTTTT.

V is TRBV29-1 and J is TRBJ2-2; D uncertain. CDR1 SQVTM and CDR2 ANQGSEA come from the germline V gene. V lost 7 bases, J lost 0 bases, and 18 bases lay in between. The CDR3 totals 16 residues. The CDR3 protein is CSATRRGDPNTGELFF. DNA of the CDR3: TGCAGCGCCACGAGGCGTGGGGATCCGAACACCGGGGAGCTGTTTTTT.

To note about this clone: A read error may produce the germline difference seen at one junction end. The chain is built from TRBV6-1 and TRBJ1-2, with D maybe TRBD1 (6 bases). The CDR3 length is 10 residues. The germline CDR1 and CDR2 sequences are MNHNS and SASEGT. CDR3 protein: CASREGHPFF. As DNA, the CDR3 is TGTGCCAGCAGGGAGGGACATCCCTTCTTC.

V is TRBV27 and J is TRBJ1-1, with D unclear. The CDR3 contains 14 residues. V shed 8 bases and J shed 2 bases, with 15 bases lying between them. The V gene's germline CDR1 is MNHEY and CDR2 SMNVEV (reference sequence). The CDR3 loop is CASSLSRGNTEAFF. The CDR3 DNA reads TGTGCCAGCTCCCTAAGCCGGGGAAACACTGAAGCTTTCTTT.

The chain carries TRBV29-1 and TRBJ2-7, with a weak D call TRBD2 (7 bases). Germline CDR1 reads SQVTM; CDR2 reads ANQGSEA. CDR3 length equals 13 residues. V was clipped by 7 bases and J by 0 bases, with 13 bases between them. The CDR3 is CSAWGGPSYEQYF. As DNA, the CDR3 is TGCAGCGCGTGGGGGGGCCCCTCCTACGAGCAGTACTTC.

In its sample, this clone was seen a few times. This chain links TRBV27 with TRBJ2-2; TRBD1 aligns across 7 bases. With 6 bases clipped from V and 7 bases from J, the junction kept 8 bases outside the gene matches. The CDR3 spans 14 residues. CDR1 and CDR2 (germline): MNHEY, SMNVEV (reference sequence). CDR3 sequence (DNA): TGTGCCAGCAGGCCAATACAGGGGTACGGGGAGCTGTTTTTT. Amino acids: CASRPIQGYGELFF.

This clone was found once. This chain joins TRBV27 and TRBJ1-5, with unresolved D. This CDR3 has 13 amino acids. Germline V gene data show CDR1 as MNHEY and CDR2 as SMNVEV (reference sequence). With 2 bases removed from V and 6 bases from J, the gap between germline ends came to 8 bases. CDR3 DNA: TGTGCCAGCAGTTTACTCCTGGGTCAGCCCCAGCATTTT. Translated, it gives CASSLLLGQPQHF.

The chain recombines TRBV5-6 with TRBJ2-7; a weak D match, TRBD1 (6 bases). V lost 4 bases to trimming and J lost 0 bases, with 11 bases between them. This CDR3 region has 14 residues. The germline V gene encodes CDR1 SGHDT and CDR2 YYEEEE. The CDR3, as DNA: TGTGCCAGCAGCGCAGACAGGAACTCCTACGAGCAGTACTTC. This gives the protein CASSADRNSYEQYF.

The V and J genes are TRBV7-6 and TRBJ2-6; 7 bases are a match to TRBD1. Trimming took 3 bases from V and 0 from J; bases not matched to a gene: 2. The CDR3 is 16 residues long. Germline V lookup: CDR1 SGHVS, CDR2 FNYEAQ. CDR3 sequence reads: CASSFDRVSGANVLTF. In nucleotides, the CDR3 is TGTGCCAGCAGCTTCGACAGGGTCTCTGGGGCCAACGTCCTGACTTTC.

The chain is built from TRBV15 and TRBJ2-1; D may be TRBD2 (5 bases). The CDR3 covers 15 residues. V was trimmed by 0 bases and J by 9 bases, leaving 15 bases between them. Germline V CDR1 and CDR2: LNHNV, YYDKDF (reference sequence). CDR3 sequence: CATSRDRYPSSEQFF. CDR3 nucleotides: TGTGCCACCAGCAGAGATCGGTATCCTAGCAGTGAGCAGTTCTTC.

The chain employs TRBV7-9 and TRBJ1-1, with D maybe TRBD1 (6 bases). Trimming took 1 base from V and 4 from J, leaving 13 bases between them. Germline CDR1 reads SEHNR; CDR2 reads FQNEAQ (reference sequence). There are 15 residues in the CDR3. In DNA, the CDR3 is TGTGCCAGCAGCTTAGTGGAATTAGGGGGCACTGAAGCTTTCTTT. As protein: CASSLVELGGTEAFF. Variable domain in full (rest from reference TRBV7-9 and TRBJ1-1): DTGVSQNPRHKITKRGQNVTFRCDPISEHNRLYWYRQTLGQGPEFLTYFQNEAQLEKSRLLSDRFSAERPKGSFSTLEIQRTEQGDSAMYLCASSLVELGGTEAFFGQGTRLTVV.

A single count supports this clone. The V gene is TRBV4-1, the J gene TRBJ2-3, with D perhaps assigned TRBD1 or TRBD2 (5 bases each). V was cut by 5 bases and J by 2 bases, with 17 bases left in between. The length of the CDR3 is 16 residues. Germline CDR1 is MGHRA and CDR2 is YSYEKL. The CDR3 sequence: CASSLGVATVTDTQYF. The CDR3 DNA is TGCGCCAGCAGCTTGGGGGTAGCGACCGTCACAGATACGCAGTATTTT.

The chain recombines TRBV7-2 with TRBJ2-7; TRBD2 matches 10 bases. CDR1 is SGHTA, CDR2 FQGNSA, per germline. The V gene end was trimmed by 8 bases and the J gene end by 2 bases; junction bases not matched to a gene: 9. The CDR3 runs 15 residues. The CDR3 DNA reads TGTGCCAGCGGGCCGGCAGCGGGGGGGACCTACGAGCAGTACTTC. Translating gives CASGPAAGGTYEQYF.

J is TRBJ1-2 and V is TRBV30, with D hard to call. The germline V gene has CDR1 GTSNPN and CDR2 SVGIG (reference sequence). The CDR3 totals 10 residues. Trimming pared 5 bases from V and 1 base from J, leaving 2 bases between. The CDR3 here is CAWYNYGYTF. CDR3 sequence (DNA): TGTGCCTGGTATAACTATGGCTACACCTTC.

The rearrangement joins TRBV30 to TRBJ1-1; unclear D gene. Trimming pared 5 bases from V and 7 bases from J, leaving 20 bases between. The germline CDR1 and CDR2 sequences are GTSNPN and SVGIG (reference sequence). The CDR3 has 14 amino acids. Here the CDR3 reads CAWESRELLVEAFF. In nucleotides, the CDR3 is TGTGCCTGGGAAAGTCGGGAGTTGCTGGTTGAAGCTTTCTTT.

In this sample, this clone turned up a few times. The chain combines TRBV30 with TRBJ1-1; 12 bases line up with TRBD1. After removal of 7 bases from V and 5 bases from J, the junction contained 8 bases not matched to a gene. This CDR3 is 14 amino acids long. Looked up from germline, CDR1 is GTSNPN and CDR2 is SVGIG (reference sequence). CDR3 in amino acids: CAFQGTGGRTEAFF. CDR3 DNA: TGTGCCTTCCAGGGGACAGGGGGCAGAACTGAAGCTTTCTTT.

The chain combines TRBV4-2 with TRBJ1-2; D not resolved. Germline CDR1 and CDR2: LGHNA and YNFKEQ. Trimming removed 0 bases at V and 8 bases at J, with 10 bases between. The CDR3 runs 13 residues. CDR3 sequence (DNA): TGTGCCAGCAGCCAAGATCTGGAGCTGGGCTACACCTTC. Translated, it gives CASSQDLELGYTF.

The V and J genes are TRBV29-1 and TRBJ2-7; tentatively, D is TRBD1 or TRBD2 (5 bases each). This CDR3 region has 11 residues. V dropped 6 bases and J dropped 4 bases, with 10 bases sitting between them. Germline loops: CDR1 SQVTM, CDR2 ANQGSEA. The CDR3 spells CSVGVEYEQYF. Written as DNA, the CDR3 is TGCAGCGTGGGGGTAGAGTACGAGCAGTACTTC.

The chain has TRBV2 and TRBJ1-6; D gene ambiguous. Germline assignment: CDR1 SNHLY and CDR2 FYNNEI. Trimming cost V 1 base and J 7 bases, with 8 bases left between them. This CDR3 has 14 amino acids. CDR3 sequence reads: CASSEVRANSPLHF. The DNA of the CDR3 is TGTGCCAGCAGTGAAGTTAGGGCCAATTCACCCCTCCACTTT.

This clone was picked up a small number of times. The CDR3 DNA is TGTGCCAGCAGCCTCAGCAAGGGACTAGCGGCCACCGGGGAGCTGTTTTTT. Residues: CASSLSKGLAATGELFF. The V and J genes are TRBV11-2 and TRBJ2-2; TRBD2 agrees at 11 bases. V dropped 5 bases and J dropped 4; count of bases not matched to a gene: 9. This CDR3 is built from 17 residues. Germline V CDR1 and CDR2: SGHAT, FQNNGV.

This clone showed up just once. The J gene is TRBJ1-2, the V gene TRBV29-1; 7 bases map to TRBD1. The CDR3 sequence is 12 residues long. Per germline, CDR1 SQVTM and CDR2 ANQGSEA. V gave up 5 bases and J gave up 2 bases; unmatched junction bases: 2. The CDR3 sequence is CSVLGQNYGYTF. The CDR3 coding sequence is TGCAGCGTTCTGGGACAGAACTATGGCTACACCTTC.

CDR3 in amino acids: CASSQVQGIGELFF. The DNA for the CDR3 is TGCGCCAGCAGCCAAGTTCAGGGGATCGGGGAGCTGTTTTTT. V gene TRBV4-1 combines with J gene TRBJ2-2; TRBD1 is a possible D gene (6 bases). Trimming shortened V by 1 base and J by 7 bases, and 10 bases separated the two germline ends. CDR1 and CDR2 from the germline V gene are MGHRA and YSYEKL. This CDR3 comprises 14 residues.

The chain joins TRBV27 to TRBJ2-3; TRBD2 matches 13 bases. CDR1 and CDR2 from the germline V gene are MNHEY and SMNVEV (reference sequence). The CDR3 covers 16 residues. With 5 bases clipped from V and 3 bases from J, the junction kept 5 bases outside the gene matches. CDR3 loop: CASSLGLAGRTDTQYF. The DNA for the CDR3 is TGTGCCAGCAGTCTGGGACTAGCGGGGAGGACAGATACGCAGTATTTT.

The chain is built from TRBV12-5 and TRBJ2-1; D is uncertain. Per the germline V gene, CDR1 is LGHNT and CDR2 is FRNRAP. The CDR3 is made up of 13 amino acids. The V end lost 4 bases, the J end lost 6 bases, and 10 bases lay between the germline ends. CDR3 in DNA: TGTGCTAGTGGTTCTCTCCGGCGCAATGAGCAGTTCTTC. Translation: CASGSLRRNEQFF.

CDR3 nucleotide sequence: TGTGCCAGCAGTGCGGGAGGGGAAACCGGGGAGCTGTTTTTT. Residues: CASSAGGETGELFF. This sequence joins TRBV6-5 and TRBJ2-2; the match to TRBD2 covers 9 bases. The CDR3 has 14 residues. V dropped 5 bases and J dropped 5; count of bases not matched to a gene: 3. CDR1 and CDR2 from the germline V gene are MNHEY and SVGAGI.